The next 21 T cell receptor beta chains were all read from a single sample in a study of Ad26.COV2.S vaccination and SARS-CoV-2 variants. Treatment defined: roughly 19 received Ad26.COV2.S at low or high dose, single or two shots; several received placebo; per-sample allocation not given. Sampling occurred on day 63 after the first vaccine or placebo injection. Sequencing was performed with immunoSEQ multiplex PCR; in TCRdb, only in-frame clones are kept and a portion is missing. The table records hundreds of thousands of clones, roughly nine tenths of them present only once. The sample in question was peripheral blood, obtained in a trial of Ad26.COV2.S vaccine versus placebo. The receptors shown here come from a person aged 18-60 years who received the Ad26.COV2.S COVID-19 vaccine or a placebo.

At least ten counts were recorded for this clone. J is TRBJ2-1 and V is TRBV15; D may be TRBD2 (5 bases). There are 14 residues in the CDR3. From germline, CDR1 is LNHNV and CDR2 YYDKDF (reference sequence). Trimming took 0 bases from V and 6 from J, leaving 9 bases between them. For the CDR3, the DNA is TGTGCCACCAGCAGAGAGGCCAGCGGCAATGAGCAGTTCTTC. Translation gives CATSREASGNEQFF.

This rearrangement joins TRBV18 to TRBJ2-7; no clear D. CDR1 is KGHSH, CDR2 LQKENI, per germline. The CDR3 sequence is 15 residues long. The V and J ends lost 1 base and 0 bases respectively, with 10 bases between them. Here the CDR3 DNA reads TGTGCCAGCTCACCACGGTCGCAGAGCTCCTACGAGCAGTACTTC. Translated, it gives CASSPRSQSSYEQYF.

The chain is built from TRBV18 and TRBJ2-7; D not resolved. The CDR3 consists of 13 residues. Germline lookup yields CDR1 KGHSH and CDR2 LQKENI. V was pared by 6 bases and J by 0 bases, with 9 bases between. In DNA form, the CDR3 reads TGTGCCAGCTCTAAGGGTTTCTCCTACGAGCAGTACTTC. This sequence encodes CASSKGFSYEQYF.

In regard to this clone: Other DNA sequences within the sample encode an identical CDR3. The rearrangement joins TRBV5-4 to TRBJ1-2; the match to TRBD1 covers 9 bases. V shed 3 bases and J 4 bases; nucleotides not matched to a gene: 1. The CDR3 is made up of 13 amino acids. Germline values: CDR1 SGHNT, CDR2 YYREEE (reference sequence). DNA for the CDR3: TGTGCCAGCAGCTCGGACAGGGGCTATGGCTACACCTTC. Translating it yields CASSSDRGYGYTF.

The rearrangement joins TRBV30 to TRBJ1-2; D is unresolved. The CDR3 consists of 14 residues. Looked up from germline, CDR1 is GTSNPN and CDR2 is SVGIG (reference sequence). V was pared by 4 bases and J by 8 bases, with 20 bases between. CDR3 coding DNA: TGTGCCTGGACCATACCACCGGGCCCTAGGGGCTACACCTTC. Translated, it gives CAWTIPPGPRGYTF.

The J gene is TRBJ2-5, the V gene TRBV7-9; TRBD1 aligns across 9 bases. CDR3 length: 15 residues. The V segment lost 7 bases and the J segment 0 bases; nucleotides outside the gene matches: 6. Germline V gene data show CDR1 as SEHNR and CDR2 as FQNEAQ (reference sequence). CDR3 residues: CASKGQGRYQETQYF. CDR3 nucleotide sequence: TGTGCCAGCAAGGGACAGGGAAGGTACCAAGAGACCCAGTACTTC.

V gene TRBV10-1 combines with J gene TRBJ1-2; D unclear. This CDR3 spans 13 amino acids. Germline V gene data show CDR1 as WNHNN and CDR2 as SYGVQD (reference sequence). Trimming took off 8 bases at V and 0 bases at J, with 10 bases between the two ends. The CDR3: CASGMGSNYGYTF. The CDR3 DNA sequence: TGCGCCAGCGGAATGGGATCTAACTATGGCTACACCTTC.

The V call is TRBV9, the J call TRBJ2-1; 9 bases align to TRBD1. After removal of 2 bases from V and 1 base from J, the junction contained 4 bases not matched to a gene. Germline V gene lookup returns CDR1 SGDLS and CDR2 YYNGEE. The CDR3 consists of 16 residues. The CDR3 region is CASSVLGTGSYNEQFF. CDR3 DNA sequence: TGTGCCAGCAGCGTTCTTGGGACAGGGTCCTACAATGAGCAGTTCTTC.

As regards this clone: Additional DNA sequences in this sample encode the identical CDR3. The chain recombines TRBV18 with TRBJ1-5; unclear D gene. The germline gives CDR1 KGHSH, CDR2 LQKENI. V lost 6 bases and J lost 0, with 9 bases in between. The CDR3 is made up of 14 amino acids. Here the CDR3 DNA reads TGTGCCAGCTCCCCGCAGGATAGCAATCAGCCCCAGCATTTT. Its translation is CASSPQDSNQPQHF. The full variable domain, with the rest looked up from reference TRBV18 and TRBJ1-5, is NAGVMQNPRHLVRRRGQEARLRCSPMKGHSHVYWYRQLPEEGLKFMVYLQKENIIDESGMPKERFSAEFPKEGPSILRIQQVVRGDSAAYFCASSPQDSNQPQHFGDGTRLSIL.

This clone was seen once. The chain uses TRBV5-4 and TRBJ2-5; TRBD2 matches 10 bases. CDR3 size: 13 residues. In germline, CDR1 is SGHNT, CDR2 YYREEE (reference sequence). Unmatched junction bases numbered 0, after V lost 5 bases and J lost 2 bases. The CDR3 loop is CASRTSGQETQYF. DNA of the CDR3: TGTGCCAGCAGGACTAGCGGGCAAGAGACCCAGTACTTC.

CDR3 nucleotides: TGCGCCAGCAGCTTGGATGGCGGGAGTGCCAATGAGCAGTTCTTC. Protein: CASSLDGGSANEQFF. This chain uses TRBV5-1 with TRBJ2-1, with 7 bases aligning to TRBD2. The CDR3 totals 15 residues. From germline, CDR1 is SGHRS and CDR2 YFSETQ. With V trimmed by 0 bases and J by 6 bases, 6 bases remained unmatched. The full variable domain, in which reference TRBV5-1 and TRBJ2-1 provide the parts outside the CDR3, is KAGVTQTPRYLIKTRGQQVTLSCSPISGHRSVSWYQQTPGQGLQFLFEYFSETQRNKGNFPGRFSGRQFSNSRSEMNVSTLELGDSALYLCASSLDGGSANEQFFGPGTRLTVL.

The chain links TRBV7-9 to TRBJ2-7; D might be TRBD1 (6 bases). The CDR3 consists of 13 residues. Germline assignment: CDR1 SEHNR and CDR2 FQNEAQ (reference sequence). Trimming took off 11 bases at V and 1 base at J, with 15 bases between the two ends. Here the CDR3 DNA reads TGTGCCGTTGAAGACAGGCAGTCCTACGAGCAGTACTTC. Its translation: CAVEDRQSYEQYF. The whole variable domain, filled in from reference TRBV7-9 and TRBJ2-7, reads DTGVSQNPRHKITKRGQNVTFRCDPISEHNRLYWYRQTLGQGPEFLTYFQNEAQLEKSRLLSDRFSAERPKGSFSTLEIQRTEQGDSAMYLCAVEDRQSYEQYFGPGTRLTVT.

This rearrangement joins TRBV24-1 to TRBJ2-2, with D perhaps matching TRBD1 (5 bases). This CDR3 is built from 13 residues. Looked up from germline, CDR1 is KGHDR and CDR2 is SFDVKD. V shed 2 bases and J shed 7 bases, with 7 bases lying between them. Here the CDR3 DNA reads TGTGCCACCAGTGATTATAGGGGCGGGGAGCTGTTTTTT. It specifies CATSDYRGGELFF.

The sample holds one count of this clone. J is TRBJ2-2 and V is TRBV11-2; 7 nucleotides align to TRBD1. This CDR3 has 15 residues. Germline loops: CDR1 SGHAT, CDR2 FQNNGV. J gave up 5 bases and V 3 bases, and 6 bases lay outside the gene matches. CDR3 amino acids: CASSFEGARTGELFF. The CDR3 bases are TGTGCCAGCAGCTTTGAGGGGGCTCGGACCGGGGAGCTGTTTTTT. Together with reference TRBV11-2 and TRBJ2-2, the CDR3 gives the full variable domain: EAGVAQSPRYKIIEKRQSVAFWCNPISGHATLYWYQQILGQGPKLLIQFQNNGVVDDSQLPKDRFSAERLKGVDSTLKIQPAKLEDSAVYLCASSFEGARTGELFFGEGSRLTVL.

The chain links TRBV5-1 to TRBJ2-1; perhaps D is TRBD1 or TRBD2 (5 bases each). Germline lookup yields CDR1 SGHRS and CDR2 YFSETQ. V lost 3 bases and J lost 7, with 14 bases in between. The CDR3 is 14 residues long. The CDR3 DNA follows: TGCGCCAGCAGCTCCCGAGAGGGGCGGAATGAGCAGTTCTTC. Its protein product is CASSSREGRNEQFF.

This clone was seen a few times. The rearrangement joins TRBV25-1 to TRBJ1-2, with D possibly TRBD1 on 5 matching bases. CDR1 and CDR2 (germline): MGHDK, SYGVNS. The CDR3 length is 12 residues. Between the trimmed V and J ends, which lost 6 bases and 2 bases, there was a span of 7 bases. Here the CDR3 reads CASRGENYGYTF. For the CDR3, the DNA is TGTGCCAGCAGGGGGGAAAACTATGGCTACACCTTC.

The chain uses TRBV7-2 and TRBJ1-1, with TRBD1 as a possible D gene (6 bases). With 0 bases removed from V and 10 bases from J, the gap between germline ends came to 12 bases. CDR1 is SGHTA, CDR2 FQGNSA, per germline. The CDR3 consists of 13 residues. The CDR3 here is CASSLAQGPGAFF. CDR3 DNA sequence: TGTGCCAGCAGCTTAGCGCAGGGGCCGGGAGCTTTCTTT.

The chain links TRBV19 to TRBJ1-2; tentative D call: TRBD1 (5 bases). V lost 3 bases and J lost 5, with 22 bases in between. The CDR3 extends over 17 amino acids. Per germline, CDR1 LNHDA and CDR2 SQIVND (reference sequence). CDR3 coding DNA: TGTGCCAGTAGTATCGGCGGGACGCCCCTCTTAGGGTATGGCTACACCTTC. It translates to CASSIGGTPLLGYGYTF.

The chain recombines TRBV20-1 with TRBJ2-1; unclear D gene. V dropped 3 bases and J dropped 5 bases, with 14 bases sitting between them. CDR3 size: 14 residues. The germline V gene encodes CDR1 DFQATT and CDR2 SNEGSKA (reference sequence). The CDR3 spells CSASDAGVNNEQFF. DNA for the CDR3: TGCAGTGCTAGTGACGCCGGAGTAAACAATGAGCAGTTCTTC.

The genes are TRBV5-4 and TRBJ2-7; 14 nucleotides align to TRBD2. The germline gives CDR1 SGHNT, CDR2 YYREEE (reference sequence). This CDR3 spans 16 amino acids. J lost 6 bases, V lost 4 bases, and 9 bases had no gene match. CDR3 protein: CASSVTSGRAVFEQYF. CDR3 in DNA: TGTGCCAGCAGCGTGACTAGCGGGAGGGCCGTGTTCGAGCAGTACTTC.

V gene TRBV5-1 combines with J gene TRBJ2-3, with 7 bases identical to TRBD2. V lost 1 base and J lost 3; bases outside the gene matches: 8. Germline V gene lookup returns CDR1 SGHRS and CDR2 YFSETQ. The CDR3 extends over 16 amino acids. The chain's CDR3 is CASSLQGWEGTDTQYF. CDR3 nucleotides: TGCGCCAGCAGCTTGCAGGGATGGGAGGGAACAGATACGCAGTATTTT.